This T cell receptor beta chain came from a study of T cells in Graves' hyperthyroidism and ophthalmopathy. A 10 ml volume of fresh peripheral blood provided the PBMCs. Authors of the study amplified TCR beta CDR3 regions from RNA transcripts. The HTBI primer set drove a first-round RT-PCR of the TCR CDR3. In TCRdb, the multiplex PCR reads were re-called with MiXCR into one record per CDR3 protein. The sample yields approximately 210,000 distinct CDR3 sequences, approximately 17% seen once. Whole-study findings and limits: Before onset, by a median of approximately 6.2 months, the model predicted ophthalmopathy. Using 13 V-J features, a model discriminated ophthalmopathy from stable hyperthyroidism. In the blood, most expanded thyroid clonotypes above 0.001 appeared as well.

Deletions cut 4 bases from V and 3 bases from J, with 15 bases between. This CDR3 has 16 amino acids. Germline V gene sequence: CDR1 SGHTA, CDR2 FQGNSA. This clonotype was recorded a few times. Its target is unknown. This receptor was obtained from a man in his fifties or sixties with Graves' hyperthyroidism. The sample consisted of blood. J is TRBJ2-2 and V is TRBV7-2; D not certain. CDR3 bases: TGTGCCAGCAGCTCCCGGGCCGCATACGACACCGGGGAGCTGTTTTTT. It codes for CASSSRAAYDTGELFF.